The 8 T cell receptor beta chains given below trace back to one sample, sequenced in a study of blood T cell repertoires in COVID-19 (dated by TCRdb to 2018 to 2020). To prepare the library, the immunoSEQ multiplex PCR assay was applied. Not all clones reach the TCRdb copy of this immuneACCESS table, which keeps in-frame sequences only. Checked studies attribute under half of the gap to unresolved V genes and leave the rest unexplained. The sample contains approximately 300,000 clones, about 85% of them found a single time. The leading ten clones occupy about 2% of the sample. The sequenced material came from peripheral blood. The source of these receptors is a man younger than 35 with active or convalescent COVID-19.

The chain is built from TRBV28 and TRBJ2-5; 7 bases line up with TRBD2. The germline V gene has CDR1 MDHEN and CDR2 SYDVKM. This CDR3 is built from 18 residues. The V and J ends lost 2 bases and 0 bases, in that order; junction bases with no gene match: 12. The DNA of the CDR3 is TGTGCCAGCAGTTTAATGTCTAGCGGAAGTAGAAACCAAGAGACCCAGTACTTC. The encoded protein is CASSLMSSGSRNQETQYF.

The rearrangement links TRBV29-1 to TRBJ2-2, with 7 bases fitting TRBD2. V lost 7 bases to trimming and J lost 4 bases; unmatched junction nucleotides: 9. The CDR3 spans 14 residues. Germline values: CDR1 SQVTM, CDR2 ANQGSEA. CDR3 bases: TGCAGCGCCACTGCGGGAGCGGGCACCGGGGAGCTGTTTTTT. As protein: CSATAGAGTGELFF.

The rearrangement links TRBV11-2 to TRBJ2-3, with 9 nucleotides matching TRBD2. The CDR3 is made up of 15 amino acids. The germline gives CDR1 SGHAT, CDR2 FQNNGV. V was pared by 7 bases and J by 4 bases, with 9 bases of the junction left unmatched. The DNA for the CDR3 is TGTGCCAGCAACGCAGCGGGGGGTATGGCAGATACGCAGTATTTT. It codes for CASNAAGGMADTQYF. The full variable domain, with the rest looked up from reference TRBV11-2 and TRBJ2-3, is EAGVAQSPRYKIIEKRQSVAFWCNPISGHATLYWYQQILGQGPKLLIQFQNNGVVDDSQLPKDRFSAERLKGVDSTLKIQPAKLEDSAVYLCASNAAGGMADTQYFGPGTRLTVL.

The rearrangement links TRBV9 to TRBJ2-1; D uncertain. This CDR3 comprises 14 residues. Germline loops: CDR1 SGDLS, CDR2 YYNGEE. V lost 2 bases and J 5 bases, leaving 11 bases between the germline ends. The CDR3 reads CASSVAVANNEQFF. For the CDR3, the DNA is TGTGCCAGCAGCGTCGCGGTCGCCAACAATGAGCAGTTCTTC.

This chain joins TRBV5-1 and TRBJ1-2; no definite D call. The CDR3 extends over 13 amino acids. Deletions cut 2 bases from V and 7 bases from J, with 12 bases between. CDR1 and CDR2 (germline): SGHRS, YFSETQ. The CDR3, as DNA: TGCGCCAGCAGCTTCTCAACCGACTTTGGCTACACCTTC. Protein sequence: CASSFSTDFGYTF.

This chain links TRBV3-1 (or the pseudogene TRBV3-2) with TRBJ2-1; 16 nucleotides line up with TRBD2. The germline CDR1 and CDR2 sequences are LGHDT and YNNKEL (reference sequence). This CDR3 is 17 amino acids long. J lost 15 bases, V lost 0 bases, and 11 bases had no gene match. This CDR3 is CASSQDLRGTSGGDPFF. Written as DNA, the CDR3 is TGTGCCAGCAGCCAAGATCTTCGCGGGACTAGCGGGGGGGATCCGTTCTTC.

The DNA for the CDR3 is TGTGCCAGCAGAAGATTAGAGGTACCCCTCCACTTT. This gives the protein CASRRLEVPLHF. The rearrangement joins TRBV6-6 to TRBJ1-6; D gene unclear. Germline V gene lookup returns CDR1 MNHNY and CDR2 SVGAGI (reference sequence). There are 12 residues in the CDR3. Trimming left V 6 bases short and J 12 bases short, with 12 bases between.

This chain links TRBV5-4 with TRBJ2-3; D unclear. Germline lookup yields CDR1 SGHNT and CDR2 YYREEE (reference sequence). The CDR3 has 14 amino acids. V lost 2 bases, J lost 1 base, and 8 bases lay in between. The CDR3 is CASSFSFGTDTQYF. Here the CDR3 DNA reads TGTGCCAGCAGCTTTTCGTTTGGCACAGATACGCAGTATTTT. The full variable domain, completed using reference TRBV5-4 and TRBJ2-3, is ETGVTQSPTHLIKTRGQQVTLRCSSQSGHNTVSWYQQALGQGPQFIFQYYREEENGRGNFPPRFSGLQFPNYSSELNVNALELDDSALYLCASSFSFGTDTQYFGPGTRLTVL.